This T cell receptor beta chain was profiled in a study of cytomegalovirus exposure and HLA in healthy donors. Findings and caveats of the study: TCR beta V segments were, for the most part, productive about 90% or about 30% of the time in an earlier analysis.

The PCR had 60 Vbeta and 13 Jbeta primers. Data came from immunoSEQ multiplex PCR; TCRdb stores just in-frame clones and leaves some out. In the table there are about 150,000 clones, 79% of which are singletons. With regard to this clone: Its antigen is undetermined.

CDR3 size: 15 residues. Germline V CDR1 and CDR2: MNHNS, SASEGT. This receptor was taken from a man aged 50-59 years in good health and CMV-seropositive. This sequence joins TRBV6-1 and TRBJ2-7, with TRBD2 matching 9 bases. Near its end, the DNA agrees better with TRBJ2-1, so the J call may be wrong. Sequencing was done on a sample of PBMCs. The CDR3 is CASLLREGLKNEQFF. DNA of the CDR3: TGTGCCAGCCTCTTGCGGGAGGGCCTGAAGAATGAGCAGTTCTTC.